Detailed here is one TCR beta chain. The antigen remains unidentified. Libraries were prepared by immunoSEQ multiplex PCR; TCRdb keeps only in-frame clonotypes and omits some of them. The repertoire holds around 5,600 clones, with around 87% as singletons. Between about 2014 and 2018, patients underwent resection in Japan or China. The sample comes from a study of immune evolution from preneoplasia to lung adenocarcinoma. About the study: HLA loss of heterozygosity: roughly 6.4% AIS, about 15% MIA, 30% to 35% ADC, none AAH.

Findings and limits, study-wide: Highest clonality occurred in KRAS-mutant, not EGFR-mutant or double wild-type, nodules.

V lost 2 bases and J 2 bases, leaving 10 bases between the germline ends. CDR3 length: 14 residues. Germline CDR1 and CDR2: SGHDT and YYEEEE. The chain carries TRBV5-6 and TRBJ2-5; D remains ambiguous. Sequencing used FFPE invasive lung adenocarcinoma tissue. The TCR sequence derives from a person aged 50-75 years with lung adenocarcinoma. Here the CDR3 reads CASSFSWPQETQYF. The CDR3 DNA reads TGTGCCAGCAGCTTTTCGTGGCCACAAGAGACCCAGTACTTC.